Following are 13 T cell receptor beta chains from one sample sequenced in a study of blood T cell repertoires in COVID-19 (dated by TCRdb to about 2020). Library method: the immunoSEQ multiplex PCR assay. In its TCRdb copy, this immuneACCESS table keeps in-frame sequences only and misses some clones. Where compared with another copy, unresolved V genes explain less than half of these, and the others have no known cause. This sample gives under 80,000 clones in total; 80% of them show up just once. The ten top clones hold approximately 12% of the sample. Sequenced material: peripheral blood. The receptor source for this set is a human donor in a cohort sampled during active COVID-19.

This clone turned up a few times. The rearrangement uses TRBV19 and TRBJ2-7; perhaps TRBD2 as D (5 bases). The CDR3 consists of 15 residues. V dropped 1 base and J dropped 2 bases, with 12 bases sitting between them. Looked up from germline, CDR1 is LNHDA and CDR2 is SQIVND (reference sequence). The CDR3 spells CASSIGLASPYEQYV. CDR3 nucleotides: TGTGCCAGTAGTATAGGGTTGGCTAGCCCCTACGAGCAGTACGTC.

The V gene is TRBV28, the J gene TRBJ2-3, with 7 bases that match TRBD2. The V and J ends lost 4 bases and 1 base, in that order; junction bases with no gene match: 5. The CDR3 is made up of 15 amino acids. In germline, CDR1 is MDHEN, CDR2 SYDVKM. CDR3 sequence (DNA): TGTGCCAGCAGTTCTCGGGGGGAAGGCACAGATACGCAGTATTTT. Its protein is CASSSRGEGTDTQYF.

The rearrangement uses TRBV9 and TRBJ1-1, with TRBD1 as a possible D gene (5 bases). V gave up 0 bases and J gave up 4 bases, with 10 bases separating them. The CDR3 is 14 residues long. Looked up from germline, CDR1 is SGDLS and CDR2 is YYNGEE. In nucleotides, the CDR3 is TGTGCCAGCAGCGTAGAAGGGGTAGGCACTGAAGCTTTCTTT. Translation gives CASSVEGVGTEAFF.

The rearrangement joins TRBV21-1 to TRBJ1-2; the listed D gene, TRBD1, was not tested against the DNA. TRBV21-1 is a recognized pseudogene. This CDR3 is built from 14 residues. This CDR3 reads CASSTNRGGYGYTF. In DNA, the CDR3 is TGTGCCAGCAGCACCAACAGGGGAGGCTATGGCTACACCTTC.

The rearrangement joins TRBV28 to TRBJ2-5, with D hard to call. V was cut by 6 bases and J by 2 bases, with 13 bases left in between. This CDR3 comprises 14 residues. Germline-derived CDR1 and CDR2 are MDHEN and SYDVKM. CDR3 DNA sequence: TGTGCCAGCAGCCGATCCGCCGGGCAAGAGACCCAGTACTTC. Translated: CASSRSAGQETQYF. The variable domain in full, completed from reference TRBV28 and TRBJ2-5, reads DVKVTQSSRYLVKRTGEKVFLECVQDMDHENMFWYRQDPGLGLRLIYFSYDVKMKEKGDIPEGYSVSREKKERFSLILESASTNQTSMYLCASSRSAGQETQYFGPGTRLLVL.

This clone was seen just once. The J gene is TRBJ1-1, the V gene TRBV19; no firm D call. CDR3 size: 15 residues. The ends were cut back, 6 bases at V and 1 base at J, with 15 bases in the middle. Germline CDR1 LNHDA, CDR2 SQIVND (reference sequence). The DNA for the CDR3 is TGTGCCAGTAGACCCCAGAGACTAGCGAACACTGAAGCTTTCTTT. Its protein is CASRPQRLANTEAFF. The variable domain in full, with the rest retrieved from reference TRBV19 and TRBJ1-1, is DGGITQSPKYLFRKEGQNVTLSCEQNLNHDAMYWYRQDPGQGLRLIYYSQIVNDFQKGDIAEGYSVSREKKESFPLTVTSAQKNPTAFYLCASRPQRLANTEAFFGQGTRLTVV.

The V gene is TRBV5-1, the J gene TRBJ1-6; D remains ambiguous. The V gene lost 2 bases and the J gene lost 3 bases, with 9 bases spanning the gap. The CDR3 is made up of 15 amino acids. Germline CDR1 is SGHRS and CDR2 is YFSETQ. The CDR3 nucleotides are TGCGCCAGCAGCTTACGACAAAACTATAATTCACCCCTCCACTTT. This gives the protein CASSLRQNYNSPLHF.

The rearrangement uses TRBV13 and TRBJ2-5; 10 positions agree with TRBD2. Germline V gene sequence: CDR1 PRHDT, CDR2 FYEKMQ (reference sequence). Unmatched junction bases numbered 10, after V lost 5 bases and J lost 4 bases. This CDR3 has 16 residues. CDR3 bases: TGTGCCAGCAGCCGACAAGCGGGGGGGGGCCCAGAGACCCAGTACTTC. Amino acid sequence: CASSRQAGGGPETQYF.

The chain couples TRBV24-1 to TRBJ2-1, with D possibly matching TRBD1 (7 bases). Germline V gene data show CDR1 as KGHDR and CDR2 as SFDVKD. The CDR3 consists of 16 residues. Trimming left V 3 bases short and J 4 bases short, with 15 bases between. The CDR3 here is CATSDPQGGQYNEQFF. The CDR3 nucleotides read TGTGCCACCAGTGATCCGCAGGGGGGTCAATACAATGAGCAGTTCTTC.

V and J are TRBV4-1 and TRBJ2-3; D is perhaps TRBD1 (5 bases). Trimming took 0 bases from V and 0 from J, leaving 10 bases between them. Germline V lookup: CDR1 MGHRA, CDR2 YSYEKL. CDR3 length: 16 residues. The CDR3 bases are TGCGCCAGCAGCCAAGATCCAGGGTTAAGCACAGATACGCAGTATTTT. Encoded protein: CASSQDPGLSTDTQYF.

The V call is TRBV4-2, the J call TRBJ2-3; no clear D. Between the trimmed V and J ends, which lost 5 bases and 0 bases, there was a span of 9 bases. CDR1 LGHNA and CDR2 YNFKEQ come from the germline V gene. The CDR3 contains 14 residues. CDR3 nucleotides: TGTGCCAGCAGCTCGAGGCCCAGCACAGATACGCAGTATTTT. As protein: CASSSRPSTDTQYF.

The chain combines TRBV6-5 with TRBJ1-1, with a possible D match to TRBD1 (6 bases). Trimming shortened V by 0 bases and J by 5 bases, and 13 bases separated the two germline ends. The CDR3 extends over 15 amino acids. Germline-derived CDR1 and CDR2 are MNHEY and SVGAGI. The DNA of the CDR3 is TGTGCCAGCAGTTACTCGACACAGGGTCGGACTGAAGCTTTCTTT. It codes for CASSYSTQGRTEAFF.

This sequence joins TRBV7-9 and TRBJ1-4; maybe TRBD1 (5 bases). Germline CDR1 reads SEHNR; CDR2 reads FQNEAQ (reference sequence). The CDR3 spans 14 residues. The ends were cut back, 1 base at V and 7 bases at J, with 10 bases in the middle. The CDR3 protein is CASSLGQGAEKLFF. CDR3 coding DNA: TGTGCCAGCAGCTTAGGGCAGGGTGCTGAAAAACTGTTTTTT. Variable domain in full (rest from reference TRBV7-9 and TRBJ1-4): DTGVSQNPRHKITKRGQNVTFRCDPISEHNRLYWYRQTLGQGPEFLTYFQNEAQLEKSRLLSDRFSAERPKGSFSTLEIQRTEQGDSAMYLCASSLGQGAEKLFFGSGTQLSVL.